These 20 T cell receptor beta chains share one sample of origin, sequenced in a study of T-cell memory formation after mild COVID-19. TCRdb re-analysed the 5' RACE reads in MiXCR, keeping a single row per CDR3 protein. The sample gives tens of thousands of distinct CDR3 sequences, over 10% of which show up once; around two fifths is in the top ten. The specimen was PBMCs or a T cell subset sorted from them (not recorded which). These receptors originate from a man between 18 and 35 years old who had mild COVID-19 (a few samples of this study predate the infection). Cell type and time point are not known.

This clonotype was counted many times. This chain connects TRBV6-4 to TRBJ2-1; D possibly uses TRBD1 or TRBD2 (5 bases each). The CDR3 length is 14 residues. V shed 5 bases and J shed 5 bases, with 13 bases lying between them. Germline CDR1 and CDR2: MRHNA and SNTAGT. The CDR3 region is CASSLTGTNNEQFF. The CDR3 DNA reads as TGTGCCAGCAGTCTTACCGGGACCAACAATGAGCAGTTCTTC.

Ten or more counts support this clonotype. The chain joins TRBV5-1 to TRBJ2-5; tentative D call: TRBD2 (7 bases). V lost 4 bases and J 0 bases, leaving 13 bases between the germline ends. CDR3 length: 15 residues. Germline-derived CDR1 and CDR2 are SGHRS and YFSETQ. CDR3 bases: TGCGCCAGCAGCCCGGAGGGGGGGCACCAAGAGACCCAGTACTTC. Translation gives CASSPEGGHQETQYF.

A few counts support this clonotype. J is TRBJ2-2 and V is TRBV19; 8 bases are shared with TRBD1. Germline CDR1 LNHDA, CDR2 SQIVND (reference sequence). The V segment lost 2 bases and the J segment 4 bases; nucleotides outside the gene matches: 6. The CDR3 extends over 16 amino acids. The CDR3 spells CASSIHSDRVTGELFF. Written as DNA, the CDR3 is TGTGCCAGTAGTATACACTCGGACAGGGTCACCGGGGAGCTGTTTTTT. Variable domain in full (rest from reference TRBV19 and TRBJ2-2): DGGITQSPKYLFRKEGQNVTLSCEQNLNHDAMYWYRQDPGQGLRLIYYSQIVNDFQKGDIAEGYSVSREKKESFPLTVTSAQKNPTAFYLCASSIHSDRVTGELFFGEGSRLTVL.

J is TRBJ1-5 and V is TRBV27, with D hard to call. The CDR3 sequence is 13 residues long. CDR1 and CDR2 (germline): MNHEY, SMNVEV (reference sequence). The V end was cut by 3 bases, the J end by 5 bases, with 8 bases between. The CDR3 loop reads CASSFKADQPQHF. CDR3 DNA sequence: TGTGCCAGCAGTTTTAAGGCGGATCAGCCCCAGCATTTT.

The V gene is TRBV19, the J gene TRBJ2-1; 10 bases are shared with TRBD2. Germline V gene lookup returns CDR1 LNHDA and CDR2 SQIVND (reference sequence). The CDR3 length is 14 residues. V was clipped by 8 bases and J by 5 bases; unmatched bases: 6. CDR3 in amino acids: CASSLAGAHNEQFF. The CDR3 DNA sequence: TGTGCCAGTTCCCTAGCGGGGGCCCACAATGAGCAGTTCTTC.

This clonotype appeared once. The chain is built from TRBV7-9 and TRBJ2-3, with D possibly being TRBD1 (5 bases). This CDR3 has 12 residues. The V and J ends lost 5 bases and 4 bases respectively, with 7 bases between them. CDR1 is SEHNR and CDR2 is FQNEAQ in the germline V gene (reference sequence). CDR3 bases: TGTGCCAGCAGCCGACAGCCAGATACGCAGTATTTT. Its translation: CASSRQPDTQYF.

This clonotype was counted only a few times. The chain carries TRBV6-5 and TRBJ2-3; D is unresolved. Germline lookup yields CDR1 MNHEY and CDR2 SVGAGI. CDR3 length equals 11 residues. Trimming pared 6 bases from V and 5 bases from J, leaving 6 bases between. CDR3 sequence: CASRLLDTQYF. The CDR3 DNA follows: TGTGCCAGCAGACTGCTAGATACGCAGTATTTT.

In this sample, this clonotype turned up a few times. The rearrangement joins TRBV19 to TRBJ1-5; D uncertain. Germline loops: CDR1 LNHDA, CDR2 SQIVND (reference sequence). The CDR3 spans 12 residues. Trimming removed 3 bases from V and 4 bases from J, with 4 bases in between. CDR3 DNA: TGTGCCAGTAGTATGTGGAATCAGCCCCAGCATTTT. Protein: CASSMWNQPQHF.

This clonotype was seen more than once but under ten times. The chain recombines TRBV4-1 with TRBJ1-3; 7 bases align to TRBD1. The CDR3 contains 17 residues. Germline loops: CDR1 MGHRA, CDR2 YSYEKL. Germline trimming cut 4 bases from V and 3 bases from J; bases unmatched to any gene: 12. The CDR3 coding sequence is TGCGCCAGCAGCCCGACAGGGAGAAATTCGGGTGGAAACACCATATATTTT. This encodes CASSPTGRNSGGNTIYF.

The sample holds a few counts of this clonotype. The CDR3 nucleotides are TGCAGCGTTGAGGGCGGGACAGGTCTTTTAGCAGATACGCAGTATTTT. Residues: CSVEGGTGLLADTQYF. The V and J genes are TRBV29-1 and TRBJ2-3; TRBD1 matches at 8 bases. From germline, CDR1 is SQVTM and CDR2 ANQGSEA. This CDR3 is 16 amino acids long. Unmatched junction bases numbered 12, after V lost 3 bases and J lost 4 bases.

This chain links TRBV6-6 with TRBJ1-4; D is possibly TRBD1 (5 bases). Germline V gene lookup returns CDR1 MNHNY and CDR2 SVGAGI (reference sequence). This CDR3 contains 13 residues. The V and J ends lost 6 bases and 11 bases respectively, with 16 bases between them. CDR3 nucleotide sequence: TGTGCCAGCAGCGACGTGGAAGGGGAGAAACTGTTTTTT. Translation: CASSDVEGEKLFF.

The chain joins TRBV27 to TRBJ2-5; the D gene is possibly TRBD2 (6 bases). This CDR3 spans 14 amino acids. CDR1 and CDR2 from the germline V gene are MNHEY and SMNVEV (reference sequence). Trimming removed 0 bases at V and 5 bases at J, with 10 bases between. DNA of the CDR3: TGTGCCAGCAGTTTATCTGGCGGGGCGGAGACCCAGTACTTC. Translating it yields CASSLSGGAETQYF.

J is TRBJ2-7 and V is TRBV7-9, with 7 bases aligning to TRBD2. Germline V gene sequence: CDR1 SEHNR, CDR2 FQNEAQ (reference sequence). With V trimmed by 5 bases and J by 1 base, 5 bases remained unmatched. CDR3 length equals 14 residues. CDR3 loop: CASSPGGSSYEQYF. The CDR3 DNA follows: TGTGCCAGCAGCCCCGGGGGGTCGTCCTACGAGCAGTACTTC.

This clonotype occurred a few times. This chain's CDR3 is CASSYRGTANQPQHF. The CDR3 DNA is TGTGCCAGCAGTTATCGCGGGACAGCTAATCAGCCCCAGCATTTT. This chain links TRBV6-2 or TRBV6-3 with TRBJ1-5; 7 bases map to TRBD1. V lost 3 bases, J lost 4 bases, and 6 bases stayed unmatched. This CDR3 comprises 15 residues. CDR1 MNHEY and CDR2 SVGEGT come from the germline V gene.

The chain uses TRBV4-3 and TRBJ1-1, with 7 bases that match TRBD1. Losses at the gene ends were 5 bases for V and 1 base for J; bases not matched to a gene: 7. In germline, CDR1 is LGHNA, CDR2 YSLEER. The CDR3 has 15 residues. CDR3 residues: CASSYRDRENTEAFF. CDR3 DNA sequence: TGCGCCAGCAGCTACCGGGACAGAGAGAACACTGAAGCTTTCTTT.

This chain links TRBV3-1 with TRBJ2-1; 9 nucleotides align to TRBD1. Germline V CDR1 and CDR2: LGHDT, YNNKEL (reference sequence). The V and J ends lost 4 bases and 10 bases, in that order; junction bases with no gene match: 11. CDR3 length equals 15 residues. CDR3 nucleotide sequence: TGTGCCAGCAGCCGGCAGGACGACAGGGGGGACGAGCAGTTCTTC. This sequence encodes CASSRQDDRGDEQFF.

DNA of the CDR3: TGTGCCACCAGCAGAGATGTCGCTAGCGGGTACGGTGAGCAGTTCTTC. This codes for CATSRDVASGYGEQFF. The chain employs TRBV15 and TRBJ2-1, with TRBD2 identical over 8 bases. J was trimmed by 9 bases and V by 0 bases; bases with no gene match: 10. CDR1 and CDR2 (germline): LNHNV, YYDKDF (reference sequence). The CDR3 totals 16 residues.

Here the CDR3 reads CASSKDRPPGEQYF. The CDR3 nucleotides read TGTGCCAGCAGCAAGGACAGGCCACCTGGAGAGCAGTACTTC. The V gene is TRBV5-5, the J gene TRBJ2-7, with TRBD1 matching 7 bases. V shed 4 bases and J 7 bases; nucleotides not matched to a gene: 11. The V gene's germline CDR1 is SGHKS and CDR2 YYEKEE (reference sequence). This CDR3 is 14 amino acids long.

A few counts support this clonotype. The genes are TRBV11-2 and TRBJ1-1; D unclear. V dropped 5 bases and J dropped 2 bases, with 15 bases sitting between them. CDR1 is SGHAT, CDR2 FQNNGV, per germline. The CDR3 runs 15 residues. The CDR3 coding sequence is TGTGCCAGCAGCCCCTACGCAGGCGGAAACACTGAAGCTTTCTTT. Amino acid sequence: CASSPYAGGNTEAFF. Full variable domain (outside the CDR3, taken from reference TRBV11-2 and TRBJ1-1): EAGVAQSPRYKIIEKRQSVAFWCNPISGHATLYWYQQILGQGPKLLIQFQNNGVVDDSQLPKDRFSAERLKGVDSTLKIQPAKLEDSAVYLCASSPYAGGNTEAFFGQGTRLTVV.

This chain joins TRBV12-3 or TRBV12-4 and TRBJ2-3; D is perhaps TRBD2 (5 bases). V lost 6 bases and J lost 6, with 13 bases in between. The length of the CDR3 is 13 residues. CDR3 DNA: TGTGCCAGCAGCCAGGACTGGTCCGATACGCAGTATTTT. Translating it yields CASSQDWSDTQYF.